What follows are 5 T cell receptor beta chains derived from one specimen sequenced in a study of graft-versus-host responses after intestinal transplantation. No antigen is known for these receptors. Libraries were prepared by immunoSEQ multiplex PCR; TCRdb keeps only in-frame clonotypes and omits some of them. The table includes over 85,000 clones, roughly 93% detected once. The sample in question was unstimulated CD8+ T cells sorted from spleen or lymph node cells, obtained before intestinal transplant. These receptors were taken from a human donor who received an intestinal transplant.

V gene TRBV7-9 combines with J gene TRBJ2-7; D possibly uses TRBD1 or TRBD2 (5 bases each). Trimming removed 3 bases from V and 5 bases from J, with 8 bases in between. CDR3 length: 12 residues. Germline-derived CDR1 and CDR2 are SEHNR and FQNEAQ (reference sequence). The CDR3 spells CASSFRGDEQYF. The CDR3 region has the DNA TGTGCCAGCAGCTTCCGAGGGGACGAGCAGTACTTC.

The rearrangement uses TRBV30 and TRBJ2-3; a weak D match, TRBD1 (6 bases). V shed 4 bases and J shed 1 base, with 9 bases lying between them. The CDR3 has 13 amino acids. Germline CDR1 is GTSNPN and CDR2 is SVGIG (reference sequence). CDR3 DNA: TGTGCCTGGACCCGGACAGGCACAGATACGCAGTATTTT. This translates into CAWTRTGTDTQYF.

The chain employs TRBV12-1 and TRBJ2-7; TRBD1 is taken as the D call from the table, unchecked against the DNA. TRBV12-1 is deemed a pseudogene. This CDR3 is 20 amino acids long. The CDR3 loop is CASSPVPGTGRPLRSYEQYF. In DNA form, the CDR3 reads TGTGCCAGCAGCCCAGTTCCCGGGACAGGACGACCGTTAAGGTCCTACGAGCAGTACTTC.

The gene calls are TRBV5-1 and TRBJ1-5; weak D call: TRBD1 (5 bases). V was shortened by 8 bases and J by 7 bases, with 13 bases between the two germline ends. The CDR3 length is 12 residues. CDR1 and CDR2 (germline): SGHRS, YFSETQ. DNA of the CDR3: TGCGCCAGATACAGGTGGAAGCAGCCCCAGCATTTT. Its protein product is CARYRWKQPQHF. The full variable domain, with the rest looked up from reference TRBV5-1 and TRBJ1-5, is KAGVTQTPRYLIKTRGQQVTLSCSPISGHRSVSWYQQTPGQGLQFLFEYFSETQRNKGNFPGRFSGRQFSNSRSEMNVSTLELGDSALYLCARYRWKQPQHFGDGTRLSIL.

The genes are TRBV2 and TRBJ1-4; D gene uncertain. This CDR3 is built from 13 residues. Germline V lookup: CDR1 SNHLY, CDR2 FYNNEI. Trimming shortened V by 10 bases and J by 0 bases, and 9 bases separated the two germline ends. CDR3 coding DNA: TGTGCCACCTCTCCCGCAACTAATGAAAAACTGTTTTTT. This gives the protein CATSPATNEKLFF.